A selection of T cell receptor beta chains follows, all from one sample in a study of T cell responses to AZD1222 COVID-19 vaccine. Measured with immunoSEQ multiplex PCR; TCRdb has only the in-frame clones, and not every one. Of under 200,000 clones in the sample, around nine tenths were seen once. The sequences come from peripheral blood, collected 28 days after the second dose of the MenACWY control vaccine. The receptor set was obtained from an adult who received the MenACWY meningococcal vaccine as a control. The CDR3 runs from the conserved cysteine through the conserved F or W. Each record gives: clone size, V gene, J gene, CDR3 protein. Not all rows give a size; the values are once, few, many and, for expanded clones, a class.

clone_size: NA
v_call: TRBV6-5
j_call: TRBJ1-1
cdr3_aa: CASSYMGDTEAFF

clone_size: NA
v_call: TRBV7-9
j_call: TRBJ2-1
cdr3_aa: CASSTGRQGRNNEQFF

clone_size: few
v_call: TRBV19
j_call: TRBJ1-1
cdr3_aa: CASSPGQGKGGEAFF

clone_size: NA
v_call: TRBV6-2/TRBV6-3
j_call: TRBJ1-4
cdr3_aa: CASSSLGTHEKLFF

clone_size: NA
v_call: TRBV29-1
j_call: TRBJ2-3
cdr3_aa: CSVEDVSRDTQYF

clone_size: few
v_call: TRBV18
j_call: TRBJ2-7
cdr3_aa: CASSPGKIFVEQYF

clone_size: NA
v_call: TRBV19
j_call: TRBJ1-3
cdr3_aa: CASSAPGRQSSGNTIYF

clone_size: NA
v_call: TRBV28
j_call: TRBJ2-1
cdr3_aa: CASSLKPARNEQFF

clone_size: NA
v_call: TRBV24-1
j_call: TRBJ2-1
cdr3_aa: CATSDFTPGLPLHNEQFF

clone_size: NA
v_call: TRBV2
j_call: TRBJ2-3
cdr3_aa: CASSSDHGDTQYF

clone_size: NA
v_call: TRBV5-1
j_call: TRBJ2-3
cdr3_aa: CASSPFGQDYTDTQYF

clone_size: NA
v_call: TRBV11-2
j_call: TRBJ2-5
cdr3_aa: CASSQRPQETQYF

clone_size: NA
v_call: TRBV19
j_call: TRBJ1-2
cdr3_aa: CASSIVNRPGYTF

clone_size: NA
v_call: TRBV3-1/TRBV3-2
j_call: TRBJ1-2
cdr3_aa: CASSRPLDDYTF

clone_size: NA
v_call: TRBV10-2
j_call: TRBJ2-1
cdr3_aa: CASSSTGLAAGGRGEQFF

clone_size: NA
v_call: TRBV30
j_call: TRBJ1-3
cdr3_aa: CAWSSGLRNTIYF

clone_size: NA
v_call: TRBV5-1
j_call: TRBJ1-1
cdr3_aa: CASSLLVGKNTEAFF

clone_size: NA
v_call: TRBV30
j_call: TRBJ1-2
cdr3_aa: CACPSLGDTF

clone_size: NA
v_call: TRBV5-1
j_call: TRBJ2-2
cdr3_aa: CASSSGRAGELFF

clone_size: NA
v_call: TRBV11-2
j_call: TRBJ2-3
cdr3_aa: CASSLVATGGTQYF

clone_size: once
v_call: TRBV7-3
j_call: TRBJ2-1
cdr3_aa: CASSTGTSGIGEQFF

clone_size: NA
v_call: TRBV7-9
j_call: TRBJ1-1
cdr3_aa: CASSLTGGPEAFF

clone_size: once
v_call: TRBV19
j_call: TRBJ2-1
cdr3_aa: CASSIAGGPQFF

clone_size: NA
v_call: TRBV7-9
j_call: TRBJ2-7
cdr3_aa: CASSFVVGGTGSFEQYF

clone_size: NA
v_call: TRBV6-4
j_call: TRBJ1-2
cdr3_aa: CASSDRDRTSYGYTF

clone_size: once
v_call: TRBV5-6
j_call: TRBJ1-3
cdr3_aa: CASSWAGGSGNTIYF

clone_size: NA
v_call: TRBV11-2
j_call: TRBJ1-2
cdr3_aa: CASSSYGGDYGYTF

clone_size: NA
v_call: TRBV5-1
j_call: TRBJ2-1
cdr3_aa: CASNQLAGGAGYNEQFF

clone_size: NA
v_call: TRBV15
j_call: TRBJ1-2
cdr3_aa: CATTVQGLSRIGYTF

clone_size: NA
v_call: TRBV18
j_call: TRBJ2-1
cdr3_aa: CASSPLVSGRSAEQFF

clone_size: NA
v_call: TRBV11-2
j_call: TRBJ2-5
cdr3_aa: CASSNRERETQYF

clone_size: NA
v_call: TRBV19
j_call: TRBJ1-6
cdr3_aa: CASSSQGSSYNSPLHF

clone_size: NA
v_call: TRBV19
j_call: TRBJ2-3
cdr3_aa: CASSQGGADTQYF

clone_size: NA
v_call: TRBV20-1
j_call: TRBJ2-7
cdr3_aa: CSASRGQGSYEQYF

clone_size: NA
v_call: TRBV4-2
j_call: TRBJ1-3
cdr3_aa: CASSQGDSGGNTIYF

clone_size: few
v_call: TRBV28
j_call: TRBJ1-6
cdr3_aa: CASRVTGGSPLHF

clone_size: NA
v_call: TRBV7-2
j_call: TRBJ2-1
cdr3_aa: CASSLSPSSYNEQFF

clone_size: NA
v_call: TRBV7-2
j_call: TRBJ1-2
cdr3_aa: CASSLDRLNYGYTF

clone_size: NA
v_call: TRBV11-3
j_call: TRBJ1-3
cdr3_aa: CASSTRWGVSGNTIYF

clone_size: NA
v_call: TRBV27
j_call: TRBJ2-2
cdr3_aa: CASSSPTGLNTGELFF

clone_size: NA
v_call: TRBV27
j_call: TRBJ2-1
cdr3_aa: CASRFGGYNEQFF

clone_size: NA
v_call: TRBV6-6
j_call: TRBJ1-1
cdr3_aa: CASTKGGGETEAFF

clone_size: NA
v_call: TRBV14
j_call: TRBJ2-3
cdr3_aa: CASSRLAGGSTDTQYF

clone_size: NA
v_call: TRBV30
j_call: TRBJ1-5
cdr3_aa: CAWSTGGASQPQHF

clone_size: NA
v_call: TRBV6-5
j_call: TRBJ2-2
cdr3_aa: CASRLRQGDTGELFF